This T cell receptor beta chain appears in the sequencing data of a study of blood T cell repertoires in COVID-19. Study-level background: Collection of acute and convalescent COVID-19 samples took place in the United States, Italy and Spain. PBMCs, B-cell-depleted T cells, or T cells provided the cDNA or gDNA that made up the material.

Original analysis: By means of reference gene primer amplification, nucleated cell counts were estimated. The method was immunoSEQ multiplex PCR; TCRdb's version includes in-frame clones alone and lacks a portion of them. Clonal size and the V and J genes are those of that table, whereas D and trimming came from the DNA. The sample includes roughly 84,000 clones, about 80% of them seen just once. CDR3 length: 14 residues. V lost 2 bases and J 0 bases, leaving 8 bases between the germline ends. CDR1 is MNHNS and CDR2 is SASEGT in the germline V gene. The sample was peripheral blood. The clonotype was recovered from a woman between 40 and 55 years old with active or convalescent COVID-19. The chain links TRBV6-1 to TRBJ2-7; the D is unclear. CDR3 in amino acids: CASSELVGSYEQYF. The CDR3 DNA reads TGTGCCAGCAGTGAACTAGTTGGCTCCTACGAGCAGTACTTC.